The rows below give T cell receptor beta chains drawn from one sample of a study of Ad26.COV2.S vaccination and SARS-CoV-2 variants. TCRdb keeps only in-frame clones here, not all; method: immunoSEQ multiplex PCR. Of hundreds of thousands of clones in the sample, about 89% were seen once. The sample here was peripheral blood, taken in a trial of Ad26.COV2.S vaccine versus placebo. These receptors all come from a person between 18 and 65 years old who received the Ad26.COV2.S COVID-19 vaccine or a placebo. Both conserved end residues are part of each CDR3. Each record gives: V gene, CDR3 length, clone size, D gene, J gene, CDR3 protein, CDR3 DNA. The D gene is left open where the match is weak. A row's size may be missing; if present it is once, few, many or a size class.

V: TRBV10-3; length: 12; size: NA; D: NA; J: TRBJ2-7; CDR3: CAIADRSYEQYF; DNA: TGTGCCATCGCGGACAGATCCTACGAGCAGTACTTC
V: TRBV9; length: 15; size: NA; D: TRBD1; J: TRBJ1-5; CDR3: CASSVGTGSNQPQHF; DNA: TGTGCCAGCAGCGTAGGGACAGGGAGCAATCAGCCCCAGCATTTT
V: TRBV19; length: 11; size: NA; D: NA; J: TRBJ1-1; CDR3: CASTGSTEAFF; DNA: TGTGCCAGTACCGGGAGCACTGAAGCTTTCTTT
V: TRBV6-6; length: 14; size: NA; D: NA; J: TRBJ1-2; CDR3: CASSSIETRYGYTF; DNA: TGTGCCAGCAGTTCGATCGAAACTCGGTACGGCTACACCTTC
V: TRBV2; length: 12; size: NA; D: NA; J: TRBJ1-4; CDR3: CASTETGPQLFF; DNA: TGTGCCAGCACAGAAACCGGGCCCCAACTGTTTTTT
V: TRBV3-1/TRBV3-2; length: 17; size: NA; D: TRBD1; J: TRBJ1-3; CDR3: CASSPGTGSISGNTIYF; DNA: TGTGCCAGCAGCCCCGGGACAGGGTCCATCTCTGGAAACACCATATATTTT
V: TRBV3-1/TRBV3-2; length: 14; size: NA; D: NA; J: TRBJ1-3; CDR3: CASSLQDSGNTIYF; DNA: TGTGCCAGCAGCCTACAGGATTCTGGAAACACCATATATTTT
V: TRBV6-5; length: 14; size: NA; D: TRBD2; J: TRBJ2-1; CDR3: CASEREIFINEQFF; DNA: TGTGCCAGCGAGCGGGAGATCTTTATCAATGAGCAGTTCTTC
V: TRBV19; length: 12; size: NA; D: NA; J: TRBJ2-7; CDR3: CASRSDSYEQYF; DNA: TGTGCCAGTAGATCGGACTCCTACGAGCAGTACTTC
V: TRBV7-8; length: 13; size: NA; D: TRBD2; J: TRBJ2-4; CDR3: CASSLTSGNIQYF; DNA: TGTGCCAGCAGCCTAACTAGCGGAAACATTCAGTACTTC
V: TRBV23-1; length: 16; size: NA; D: NA; J: TRBJ2-3; CDR3: CASSQSVRPSTDTQYF; DNA: TGCGCCAGCAGTCAGTCGGTGCGCCCGAGCACAGATACGCAGTATTTT
V: TRBV5-1; length: 16; size: NA; D: TRBD2; J: TRBJ2-1; CDR3: CASSSVTSGIINEQFF; DNA: TGCGCCAGCAGCTCGGTGACTAGCGGGATTATAAATGAGCAGTTCTTC
V: TRBV19; length: 15; size: NA; D: NA; J: TRBJ1-5; CDR3: CASSMRGRGNQPQHF; DNA: TGTGCCAGTAGTATGAGGGGTCGGGGCAATCAGCCCCAGCATTTT
V: TRBV20-1; length: 14; size: NA; D: NA; J: TRBJ2-7; CDR3: CSASQGRKTYEQYF; DNA: TGCAGTGCTAGTCAGGGCAGGAAAACCTACGAGCAGTACTTC
V: TRBV29-1; length: 14; size: NA; D: TRBD2; J: TRBJ2-1; CDR3: CSVGGGAANNEQFF; DNA: TGCAGCGTGGGCGGGGGGGCCGCGAACAATGAGCAGTTCTTC
V: TRBV7-2; length: 14; size: NA; D: NA; J: TRBJ1-5; CDR3: CASSFRWYDQPQHF; DNA: TGTGCCAGCAGCTTTAGGTGGTATGATCAGCCCCAGCATTTT
V: TRBV28; length: 12; size: NA; D: NA; J: TRBJ1-2; CDR3: CAIPNRAYGYTF; DNA: TGTGCCATTCCGAACAGGGCCTATGGCTACACCTTC
V: TRBV30; length: 14; size: NA; D: NA; J: TRBJ2-7; CDR3: CAWAKDRRAYEQYF; DNA: TGTGCCTGGGCTAAGGACAGAAGAGCCTACGAGCAGTACTTC
V: TRBV2; length: 15; size: NA; D: NA; J: TRBJ2-3; CDR3: CASSDTRLGKITQYF; DNA: TGTGCCAGCAGTGATACAAGACTGGGCAAGATTACGCAGTATTTT
V: TRBV2; length: 15; size: NA; D: TRBD1; J: TRBJ1-1; CDR3: CASSAQGGGNTEAFF; DNA: TGTGCCAGCAGTGCTCAGGGGGGAGGGAACACTGAAGCTTTCTTT
V: TRBV4-2; length: 15; size: NA; D: TRBD2; J: TRBJ2-1; CDR3: CASRRAGTTYNEQFF; DNA: TGTGCCAGCAGACGAGCGGGAACCACCTACAATGAGCAGTTCTTC
V: TRBV11-3; length: 15; size: NA; D: NA; J: TRBJ2-7; CDR3: CASSQVEGLAYEQYF; DNA: TGTGCCAGCAGTCAGGTGGAGGGGTTGGCCTACGAGCAGTACTTC
V: TRBV27; length: 16; size: NA; D: NA; J: TRBJ2-7; CDR3: CASSFAGPNHPYEQYF; DNA: TGTGCCAGCAGTTTTGCAGGTCCGAACCACCCCTACGAGCAGTACTTC
V: TRBV4-2; length: 15; size: few; D: TRBD2; J: TRBJ2-7; CDR3: CASSPASGSPWEQYF; DNA: TGTGCCAGCAGCCCCGCTAGCGGGAGCCCTTGGGAGCAGTACTTC
V: TRBV10-2; length: 12; size: once; D: NA; J: TRBJ2-3; CDR3: CASSVWTDTQYF; DNA: TGCGCCAGCAGTGTATGGACAGATACGCAGTATTTT
V: TRBV6-5; length: 13; size: NA; D: TRBD1; J: TRBJ2-7; CDR3: CASNRDRGDEQYF; DNA: TGTGCCAGCAACCGGGACAGGGGGGACGAGCAGTACTTC
V: TRBV18; length: 15; size: NA; D: NA; J: TRBJ1-5; CDR3: CASSPRDGGYQPQHF; DNA: TGTGCCAGCTCACCACGGGACGGTGGGTATCAGCCCCAGCATTTT
V: TRBV5-1; length: 10; size: NA; D: NA; J: TRBJ2-1; CDR3: CASSLPLQFF; DNA: TGCGCCAGCAGCTTGCCACTTCAGTTCTTC
V: TRBV7-9; length: 12; size: NA; D: NA; J: TRBJ1-1; CDR3: CASSHRYTEAFF; DNA: TGTGCCAGCAGCCACCGGTACACTGAAGCTTTCTTT